This TCR beta chain stems from a study of blood T cell repertoires in COVID-19. Study background: T cells, B-cell-depleted T cells, or PBMCs supplied cDNA or gDNA.

In the original analysis: Reference gene primers were amplified, and this amplification served to estimate nucleated cell counts. The assay was immunoSEQ multiplex PCR, and TCRdb's table has in-frame clones only and misses some. Clonal size and the V and J genes are those of that table, whereas D and trimming came from the DNA. Among about 110,000 clones listed, 70% to 90% were seen once. This TCR came from a man aged 35 to 55 with active or convalescent COVID-19. Sample: peripheral blood.

CDR3 sequence reads: CASSRLTSAGYNEQFF. In DNA, the CDR3 is TGTGCCAGTAGTCGACTAACTAGCGCGGGGTACAATGAGCAGTTCTTC. The J gene is TRBJ2-1, the V gene TRBV19; the match to TRBD2 covers 7 bases. The CDR3 is 16 residues long. The V gene end was trimmed by 5 bases and the J gene end by 4 bases; junction bases not matched to a gene: 11. Germline CDR1 and CDR2: LNHDA and SQIVND (reference sequence). The whole variable domain, remainder taken from reference TRBV19 and TRBJ2-1, is DGGITQSPKYLFRKEGQNVTLSCEQNLNHDAMYWYRQDPGQGLRLIYYSQIVNDFQKGDIAEGYSVSREKKESFPLTVTSAQKNPTAFYLCASSRLTSAGYNEQFFGPGTRLTVL.